The 19 T cell receptor beta chains below come from one sample, sequenced in a study of OX40 agonist ivuxolimab in advanced cancers. TCRdb's table, derived via immunoSEQ multiplex PCR, lists solely in-frame clones and lacks some. The sample has under 150,000 clones; 75% to 90% are singletons. Sequencing was performed on CD4+ or CD8+ T cells sorted from blood, taken in a trial of the OX40 agonist ivuxolimab. The receptors were sampled from an adult with an advanced solid tumor such as melanoma, head and neck, liver or kidney cancer.

The rearrangement uses TRBV6-6 and TRBJ2-7; 8 nucleotides align to TRBD2. Trimming cost V 2 bases and J 2 bases; bases outside gene matches: 5. The germline gives CDR1 MNHNY, CDR2 SVGAGI (reference sequence). This CDR3 is 15 amino acids long. The CDR3 loop is CASSYGREVPYEQYF. In DNA form, the CDR3 reads TGTGCCAGCAGTTACGGGCGGGAGGTACCCTACGAGCAGTACTTC.

This chain connects TRBV18 to TRBJ2-4; possibly TRBD1 for D (6 bases). V gave up 2 bases and J gave up 4 bases, with 12 bases separating them. The CDR3 is 15 amino acids. The germline CDR1 and CDR2 sequences are KGHSH and LQKENI. The CDR3 DNA is TGTGCCAGCTCACCAGGGGGCGCCTCTAAAAACATTCAGTACTTC. Translating it yields CASSPGGASKNIQYF.

This clone was seen only a few times. This chain uses TRBV7-2 with TRBJ2-7, with D possibly TRBD2 on 6 matching bases. The germline gives CDR1 SGHTA, CDR2 FQGNSA. The germline V and J ends were trimmed by 2 bases and 2 bases, with 22 bases remaining between them. The CDR3 has 18 amino acids. This chain's CDR3 is CASSLRVHGQGLTYEQYF. As DNA, the CDR3 is TGTGCCAGCAGCTTAAGAGTCCACGGGCAGGGACTTACCTACGAGCAGTACTTC. The whole variable domain, remainder taken from reference TRBV7-2 and TRBJ2-7, is GAGVSQSPSNKVTEKGKDVELRCDPISGHTALYWYRQSLGQGLEFLIYFQGNSAPDKSGLPSDRFSAERTGGSVSTLTIQRTQQEDSAVYLCASSLRVHGQGLTYEQYFGPGTRLTVT.

V gene TRBV2 combines with J gene TRBJ1-2, with 10 bases that match TRBD1. The CDR3 consists of 14 residues. Trimming removed 4 bases from V and 2 bases from J; junction bases left unmatched: 1. In germline, CDR1 is SNHLY, CDR2 FYNNEI. The CDR3 is CASSGDRGNYGYTF. The DNA for the CDR3 is TGTGCCAGCAGTGGGGACAGGGGAAACTATGGCTACACCTTC.

The chain carries TRBV30 and TRBJ2-5; the D gene is possibly TRBD2 (5 bases). In germline, CDR1 is GTSNPN, CDR2 SVGIG (reference sequence). With 3 bases removed from V and 4 bases from J, the gap between germline ends came to 12 bases. The length of the CDR3 is 13 residues. CDR3 loop: CAWSRLEGETQYF. In DNA, the CDR3 is TGTGCCTGGAGCCGATTAGAGGGAGAGACCCAGTACTTC.

The chain carries TRBV7-2 and TRBJ1-6; the match to TRBD1 covers 8 bases. Germline-derived CDR1 and CDR2 are SGHTA and FQGNSA. Trimming at V came to 0 bases and at J to 6 bases, leaving 4 bases not matched to a gene. The CDR3 length is 16 residues. In DNA form, the CDR3 reads TGTGCCAGCAGCTTAGCGCCTGGACAGGGTAATTCACCCCTCCACTTT. Translated: CASSLAPGQGNSPLHF.

V is TRBV30 and J is TRBJ2-5; no definite D call. Germline CDR1 and CDR2: GTSNPN and SVGIG (reference sequence). The V and J ends lost 1 base and 2 bases respectively, with 11 bases between them. This CDR3 comprises 14 residues. Here the CDR3 reads CAWSGLQQQETQYF. CDR3 in DNA: TGTGCCTGGAGTGGGTTACAGCAACAAGAGACCCAGTACTTC.

The chain uses TRBV28 and TRBJ1-4, with D possibly matching TRBD1 (5 bases). The V end was cut by 3 bases, the J end by 5 bases, with 19 bases between. This CDR3 is 17 amino acids long. CDR1 is MDHEN, CDR2 SYDVKM, per germline. CDR3 coding DNA: TGTGCCAGCAGTTTGTTTGGCTCGGGGCCAGTGAATGAAAAACTGTTTTTT. It is translated as CASSLFGSGPVNEKLFF.

V is TRBV4-1 and J is TRBJ2-1; 9 nucleotides agree with TRBD1. Germline loops: CDR1 MGHRA, CDR2 YSYEKL. With V trimmed by 4 bases and J by 5 bases, 0 bases remained unmatched. The CDR3 has 13 residues. DNA for the CDR3: TGCGCCAGCAGCCGGGACAGGGACAATGAGCAGTTCTTC. Protein product: CASSRDRDNEQFF.

This clone was recorded a few times. The chain recombines TRBV7-9 with TRBJ1-2, with D maybe TRBD1 (6 bases). Trimming pared 4 bases from V and 6 bases from J, leaving 12 bases between. CDR1 is SEHNR and CDR2 is FQNEAQ in the germline V gene (reference sequence). CDR3 length: 13 amino acids. The CDR3 is CASSWVSGDGYTF. CDR3 coding DNA: TGTGCCAGCAGCTGGGTCTCAGGGGATGGCTACACCTTC.

The rearrangement uses TRBV6-5 and TRBJ2-3, with TRBD2 as a possible D gene (5 bases). V was pared by 6 bases and J by 2 bases, with 15 bases between. The CDR3 length is 15 residues. Germline values: CDR1 MNHEY, CDR2 SVGAGI. CDR3 coding DNA: TGTGCCAGCAGCCTGAGTACTAGGATCACAGATACGCAGTATTTT. It translates to CASSLSTRITDTQYF.

The chain recombines TRBV28 with TRBJ1-2, with no clear D. The CDR3 spans 13 residues. CDR1 and CDR2 (germline): MDHEN, SYDVKM. V lost 3 bases and J 3 bases, leaving 8 bases between the germline ends. CDR3: CASSFGGDYGYTF. CDR3 bases: TGTGCCAGCAGTTTCGGCGGGGACTATGGCTACACCTTC.

The chain links TRBV19 to TRBJ1-1; D is unclear. The CDR3 is 18 amino acids. Germline CDR1 LNHDA, CDR2 SQIVND (reference sequence). The V and J ends lost 3 bases and 5 bases respectively, with 25 bases between them. The DNA for the CDR3 is TGTGCCAGTAGTATGGTTTTGATTCGACCGGAGGGCAGGACTGAAGCTTTCTTT. This translates into CASSMVLIRPEGRTEAFF. The whole variable domain, filled in from reference TRBV19 and TRBJ1-1, reads DGGITQSPKYLFRKEGQNVTLSCEQNLNHDAMYWYRQDPGQGLRLIYYSQIVNDFQKGDIAEGYSVSREKKESFPLTVTSAQKNPTAFYLCASSMVLIRPEGRTEAFFGQGTRLTVV.

J is TRBJ1-1 and V is TRBV5-6, with D unclear. With 6 bases removed from V and 0 bases from J, the gap between germline ends came to 12 bases. Per germline, CDR1 SGHDT and CDR2 YYEEEE. The CDR3 runs to 14 residues. For the CDR3, the DNA is TGTGCCAGCACTCCAGTCGGCATGAACACTGAAGCTTTCTTT. This encodes CASTPVGMNTEAFF.

V usage is TRBV11-3 and J usage is TRBJ2-6; unclear D gene. In germline, CDR1 is SGHNT, CDR2 YENEEA. V dropped 3 bases and J dropped 0 bases, with 3 bases sitting between them. This CDR3 is 14 amino acids long. CDR3 in DNA: TGTGCCAGCAGCTTGAACTCTGGGGCCAACGTCCTGACTTTC. It yields the protein CASSLNSGANVLTF.

The rearrangement joins TRBV28 to TRBJ1-6; TRBD1 agrees at 7 bases. The CDR3 covers 13 residues. The ends lost 6 bases at V and 9 bases at J; junction bases unmatched: 5. Per germline, CDR1 MDHEN and CDR2 SYDVKM. CDR3 amino acids: CASRGQKPSPLHF. The CDR3 bases are TGTGCCAGCAGGGGACAGAAACCTTCACCCCTCCACTTT. The full variable domain, in which reference TRBV28 and TRBJ1-6 provide the parts outside the CDR3, is DVKVTQSSRYLVKRTGEKVFLECVQDMDHENMFWYRQDPGLGLRLIYFSYDVKMKEKGDIPEGYSVSREKKERFSLILESASTNQTSMYLCASRGQKPSPLHFGNGTRLTVT.

CDR3 sequence reads: CAISATGTSGGESITGELFF. CDR3 sequence (DNA): TGTGCCATCAGTGCCACCGGGACTAGCGGGGGGGAGAGTATTACCGGGGAGCTGTTTTTT. The chain is built from TRBV10-3 and TRBJ2-2, with TRBD2 identical over 16 bases. The CDR3 totals 20 residues. Germline assignment: CDR1 ENHRY and CDR2 SYGVKD. Trimming removed 4 bases from V and 5 bases from J; junction bases left unmatched: 13.

The chain uses TRBV28 and TRBJ2-7; D is uncertain. This CDR3 spans 15 amino acids. Germline loops: CDR1 MDHEN, CDR2 SYDVKM. V lost 5 bases and J lost 0, with 14 bases in between. The CDR3 DNA is TGTGCCAGCAGTCCCGAAGGGCACCCCTCCTACGAGCAGTACTTC. It codes for CASSPEGHPSYEQYF.

The rearrangement links TRBV9 to TRBJ1-5; TRBD1 agrees at 12 bases. The CDR3 has 15 amino acids. The ends lost 2 bases at V and 4 bases at J; junction bases unmatched: 1. CDR1 and CDR2 from the germline V gene are SGDLS and YYNGEE. The CDR3 DNA reads TGTGCCAGCAGCGTGGGACAGGGGGCGAATCAGCCCCAGCATTTT. This translates into CASSVGQGANQPQHF.